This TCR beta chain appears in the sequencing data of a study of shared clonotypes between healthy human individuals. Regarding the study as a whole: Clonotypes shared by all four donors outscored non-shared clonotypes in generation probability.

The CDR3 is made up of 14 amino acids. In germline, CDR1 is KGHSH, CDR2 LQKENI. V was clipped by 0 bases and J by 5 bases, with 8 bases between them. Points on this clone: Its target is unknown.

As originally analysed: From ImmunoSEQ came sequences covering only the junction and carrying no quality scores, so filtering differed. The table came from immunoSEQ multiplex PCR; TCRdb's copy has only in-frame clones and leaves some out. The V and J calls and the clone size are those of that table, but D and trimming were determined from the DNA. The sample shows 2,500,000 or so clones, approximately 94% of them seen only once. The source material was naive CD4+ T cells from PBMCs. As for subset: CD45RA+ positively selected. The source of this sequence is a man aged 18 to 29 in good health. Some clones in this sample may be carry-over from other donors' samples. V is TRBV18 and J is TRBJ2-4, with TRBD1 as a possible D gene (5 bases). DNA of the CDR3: TGTGCCAGCTCACCACCAGGGGCGGAAAACATTCAGTACTTC. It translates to CASSPPGAENIQYF. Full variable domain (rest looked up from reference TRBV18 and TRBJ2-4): NAGVMQNPRHLVRRRGQEARLRCSPMKGHSHVYWYRQLPEEGLKFMVYLQKENIIDESGMPKERFSAEFPKEGPSILRIQQVVRGDSAAYFCASSPPGAENIQYFGAGTRLSVL.